A single sample gave rise to the 20 T cell receptor beta chains below, sequenced in a study of identical twins. Each CDR3 protein is one row after TCRdb ran MiXCR on the 5' RACE reads. In the table there are around 240,000 distinct CDR3 sequences, 8% to 11% of which are singletons. Sample: memory T cells sorted from blood. These receptors all stem from a man in his forties or fifties in good health.

This clonotype has a handful of counts. The V gene is TRBV6-2 or TRBV6-3, the J gene TRBJ2-3; TRBD2 might be the D (5 bases). The CDR3 runs to 16 residues. The V gene lost 0 bases and the J gene lost 2 bases, with 12 bases spanning the gap. CDR1 is MNHEY, CDR2 SVGEGT, per germline. The CDR3 protein is CASSYSTWTPTDTQYF. Written as DNA, the CDR3 is TGTGCCAGCAGTTACTCGACGTGGACTCCCACAGATACGCAGTATTTT.

This chain joins TRBV12-3 or TRBV12-4 and TRBJ2-7; weak D call: TRBD1 (5 bases). The ends were cut back, 5 bases at V and 3 bases at J, with 14 bases in the middle. This CDR3 has 14 amino acids. This chain's CDR3 is CASSPQGYSYEQYF. The CDR3 DNA reads as TGTGCCAGCAGTCCTCAGGGATACAGCTACGAGCAGTACTTC.

At least ten counts were recorded for this clonotype. This sequence joins TRBV10-3 and TRBJ2-1; 10 bases are shared with TRBD2. From germline, CDR1 is ENHRY and CDR2 SYGVKD. The V gene end was trimmed by 3 bases and the J gene end by 9 bases; junction bases not matched to a gene: 5. The CDR3 has 14 amino acids. This CDR3 reads CAISERSGGSEQFF. The CDR3 region has the DNA TGTGCCATCAGTGAACGTAGCGGGGGGTCTGAGCAGTTCTTC.

This clonotype was seen repeatedly, ten times or more. The chain joins TRBV12-3 or TRBV12-4 to TRBJ2-7; D is possibly TRBD1 (6 bases). V shed 5 bases and J shed 0 bases, with 11 bases lying between them. This CDR3 spans 14 amino acids. CDR3 DNA: TGTGCCAGCAGTGGACAGTCCCGCTCCTACGAGCAGTACTTC. Protein product: CASSGQSRSYEQYF.

This clonotype was recorded many times. The chain links TRBV12-3 or TRBV12-4 to TRBJ1-1, with a weak D call TRBD1 (6 bases). There are 12 residues in the CDR3. Trimming took off 7 bases at V and 10 bases at J, with 16 bases between the two ends. CDR3 residues: CASINTGRRAFF. Written as DNA, the CDR3 is TGTGCCAGCATTAATACAGGGCGGCGAGCTTTCTTT.

This clonotype was counted many times. The V and J genes are TRBV10-3 and TRBJ1-3, with D possibly matching TRBD1 (5 bases). Per germline, CDR1 ENHRY and CDR2 SYGVKD. The CDR3 spans 12 residues. V was cut by 10 bases and J by 3 bases, with 10 bases left in between. The CDR3 here is CATGTGGNTIYF. The CDR3 nucleotides are TGTGCCACGGGGACTGGTGGAAACACCATATATTTT.

This clonotype was detected a few times. The chain couples TRBV24-1 to TRBJ1-2, with D unclear. The CDR3 sequence is 15 residues long. The V and J ends lost 0 bases and 8 bases respectively, with 15 bases between them. Germline loops: CDR1 KGHDR, CDR2 SFDVKD. The CDR3 DNA reads TGTGCCACCAGTGATTTGAGCGAGGGAGGCGGAGGCTACACCTTC. Residues: CATSDLSEGGGGYTF.

This clonotype was recorded a few times. The CDR3 protein is CAIASGTDKETQYF. As DNA, the CDR3 is TGTGCCATCGCCAGCGGGACAGATAAAGAGACCCAGTACTTC. The chain combines TRBV10-3 with TRBJ2-5; tentatively, D is TRBD1 or TRBD2 (7 bases each). The CDR3 sequence is 14 residues long. V was cut by 8 bases and J by 3 bases, with 16 bases left in between. In germline, CDR1 is ENHRY, CDR2 SYGVKD.

The chain is built from TRBV29-1 and TRBJ2-7, with D perhaps TRBD2 (5 bases). Between the trimmed V and J ends, which lost 7 bases and 5 bases, there was a span of 15 bases. The length of the CDR3 is 12 residues. Germline CDR1 SQVTM, CDR2 ANQGSEA. This chain's CDR3 is CSAVGGIDEQYF. For the CDR3, the DNA is TGCAGCGCGGTCGGAGGCATCGACGAGCAGTACTTC.

This clonotype was counted ten times or more. The chain carries TRBV11-2 and TRBJ2-3, with 8 nucleotides matching TRBD1. The germline V gene has CDR1 SGHAT and CDR2 FQNNGV. Trimming removed 1 base from V and 2 bases from J; junction bases left unmatched: 11. CDR3 length: 18 amino acids. In DNA, the CDR3 is TGTGCCAGCAGCTTAGGCGGACAGGGTGACGGTAACACAGATACGCAGTATTTT. Protein: CASSLGGQGDGNTDTQYF.

This clonotype has at least ten counts. The chain couples TRBV10-3 to TRBJ2-3, with D perhaps TRBD1 (6 bases). Between the trimmed V and J ends, which lost 3 bases and 5 bases, there was a span of 12 bases. The CDR3 contains 14 residues. Germline V CDR1 and CDR2: ENHRY, SYGVKD. In DNA, the CDR3 is TGTGCCATCAGTGACTCCCAGGGGTTAGATACGCAGTATTTT. Amino acid sequence: CAISDSQGLDTQYF.

At least ten counts were recorded for this clonotype. The rearrangement links TRBV3-1 to TRBJ2-5; D not resolved. Germline lookup yields CDR1 LGHDT and CDR2 YNNKEL (reference sequence). The germline V and J ends were trimmed by 2 bases and 6 bases, with 7 bases remaining between them. The CDR3 length is 12 residues. In nucleotides, the CDR3 is TGTGCCAGCAGCCAAAGGGATAAGACCCAGTACTTC. Encoded protein: CASSQRDKTQYF.

This clonotype has just a few counts. The chain carries TRBV4-3 and TRBJ2-1, with D unresolved. V lost 4 bases, J lost 6 bases, and 16 bases lay in between. Germline loops: CDR1 LGHNA, CDR2 YSLEER. This CDR3 spans 15 amino acids. CDR3 DNA: TGCGCCAGCAGCCCCTCAGGCCGCTCTCCCAATGAGCAGTTCTTC. Residues: CASSPSGRSPNEQFF.

This clonotype was recorded many times. V and J are TRBV11-2 and TRBJ1-2; 7 nucleotides line up with TRBD1. The trim removed 1 base at V and 5 bases at J, leaving 7 bases unmatched. This CDR3 has 15 amino acids. Germline-derived CDR1 and CDR2 are SGHAT and FQNNGV. CDR3 in DNA: TGTGCCAGCAGCTTAGGACAGGGTGGCGTGTATGGCTACACCTTC. Its protein is CASSLGQGGVYGYTF.

The J gene is TRBJ2-7, the V gene TRBV2, with TRBD2 as a possible D gene (6 bases). The germline V and J ends were trimmed by 1 base and 4 bases, with 17 bases remaining between them. The germline V gene encodes CDR1 SNHLY and CDR2 FYNNEI. This CDR3 contains 16 residues. This CDR3 reads CASSEDLQAGLYEQYF. CDR3 coding DNA: TGTGCCAGCAGTGAAGATTTACAGGCGGGACTGTACGAGCAGTACTTC. Full variable domain (rest looked up from reference TRBV2 and TRBJ2-7): EPEVTQTPSHQVTQMGQEVILRCVPISNHLYFYWYRQILGQKVEFLVSFYNNEISEKSEIFDDQFSVERPDGSNFTLKIRSTKLEDSAMYFCASSEDLQAGLYEQYFGPGTRLTVT.

This clonotype was seen at least ten times. The J gene is TRBJ2-1, the V gene TRBV12-3 or TRBV12-4; D may be TRBD1 (6 bases). The V end lost 5 bases, the J end lost 15 bases, and 14 bases lay between the germline ends. The CDR3 loop spans 11 amino acids. CDR3 coding DNA: TGTGCCAGCAGTGCTGCAGGGGATCGGTTCTTC. Its protein is CASSAAGDRFF.

The chain links TRBV4-3 to TRBJ1-5; D remains ambiguous. Trimming pared 0 bases from V and 0 bases from J, leaving 15 bases between. This CDR3 contains 18 residues. The germline V gene encodes CDR1 LGHNA and CDR2 YSLEER. In DNA form, the CDR3 reads TGCGCCAGCAGCCAAGATCTTGTCGGTCGTTATAGCAATCAGCCCCAGCATTTT. This sequence encodes CASSQDLVGRYSNQPQHF.

The rearrangement links TRBV9 to TRBJ2-7, with D uncertain. The ends were cut back, 0 bases at V and 2 bases at J, with 9 bases in the middle. The CDR3 runs to 14 residues. Germline CDR1 is SGDLS and CDR2 is YYNGEE. The CDR3 DNA follows: TGTGCCAGCAGCGTAGATGTAGGGACCTACGAGCAGTACTTC. Protein product: CASSVDVGTYEQYF.

The gene calls are TRBV29-1 and TRBJ1-1, with D possibly being TRBD1 (6 bases). Germline CDR1 and CDR2: SQVTM and ANQGSEA. The CDR3 has 12 amino acids. V gave up 4 bases and J gave up 4 bases, with 10 bases separating them. CDR3 sequence (DNA): TGCAGCGTTGGGGGGGGGCCCACTGAAGCTTTCTTT. Translated: CSVGGGPTEAFF.

This clonotype has a count of ten or more. This chain uses TRBV10-3 with TRBJ2-5, with 8 nucleotides matching TRBD2. The CDR3 contains 13 residues. Germline trimming cut 2 bases from V and 9 bases from J; bases unmatched to any gene: 5. CDR1 and CDR2 from the germline V gene are ENHRY and SYGVKD. The DNA of the CDR3 is TGTGCCATCAGTGAGACCCCGACTAGCGCCCAGTACTTC. Encoded protein: CAISETPTSAQYF.